The present entry profiles one T cell receptor beta chain with its context. The repertoire was sequenced with immunoSEQ multiplex PCR; TCRdb's copy has only in-frame clones and lacks some. Of 70,000 or so clones in the sample, around four fifths were seen once. The data belong to a study of control samples from healthy donors and cancer patients. The CDR3 length is 13 residues. With 5 bases clipped from V and 8 bases from J, the junction kept 7 bases outside the gene matches. Germline values: CDR1 SEHNR, CDR2 FQNEAQ (reference sequence). V usage is TRBV7-9 and J usage is TRBJ1-2; 8 nucleotides align to TRBD1. Material: PBMCs. The clonotype comes from a woman aged 45-65 years with lung cancer. The CDR3 reads CASSAGQGFGYTF. In DNA form, the CDR3 reads TGTGCCAGCAGCGCCGGACAGGGATTCGGCTACACCTTC.